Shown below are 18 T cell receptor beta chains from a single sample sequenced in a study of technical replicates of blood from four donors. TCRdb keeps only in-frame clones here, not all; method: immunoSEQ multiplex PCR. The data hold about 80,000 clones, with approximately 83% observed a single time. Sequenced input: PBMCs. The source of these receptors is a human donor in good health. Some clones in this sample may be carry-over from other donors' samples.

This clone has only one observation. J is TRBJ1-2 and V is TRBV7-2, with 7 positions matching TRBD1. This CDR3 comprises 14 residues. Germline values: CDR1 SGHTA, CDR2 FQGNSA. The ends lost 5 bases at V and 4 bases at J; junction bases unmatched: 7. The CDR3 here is CASSRSGQFYGYTF. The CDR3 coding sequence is TGTGCCAGCAGCCGATCGGGACAGTTCTATGGCTACACCTTC. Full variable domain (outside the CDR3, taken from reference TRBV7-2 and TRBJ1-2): GAGVSQSPSNKVTEKGKDVELRCDPISGHTALYWYRQSLGQGLEFLIYFQGNSAPDKSGLPSDRFSAERTGGSVSTLTIQRTQQEDSAVYLCASSRSGQFYGYTFGSGTRLTVV.

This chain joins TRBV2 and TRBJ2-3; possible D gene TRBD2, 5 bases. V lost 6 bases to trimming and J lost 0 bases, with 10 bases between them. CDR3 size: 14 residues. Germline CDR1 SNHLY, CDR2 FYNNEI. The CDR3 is CASSHRTSTDTQYF. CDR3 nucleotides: TGTGCCAGCAGCCACCGGACTAGCACAGATACGCAGTATTTT. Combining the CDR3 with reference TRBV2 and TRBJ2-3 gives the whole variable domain EPEVTQTPSHQVTQMGQEVILRCVPISNHLYFYWYRQILGQKVEFLVSFYNNEISEKSEIFDDQFSVERPDGSNFTLKIRSTKLEDSAMYFCASSHRTSTDTQYFGPGTRLTVL.

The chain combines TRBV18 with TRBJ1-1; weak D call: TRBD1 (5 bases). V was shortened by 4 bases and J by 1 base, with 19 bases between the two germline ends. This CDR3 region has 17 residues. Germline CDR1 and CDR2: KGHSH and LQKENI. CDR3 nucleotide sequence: TGTGCCAGCTCACTAAACCGGGGGGGAGTTTCGAACACTGAAGCTTTCTTT. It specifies CASSLNRGGVSNTEAFF.

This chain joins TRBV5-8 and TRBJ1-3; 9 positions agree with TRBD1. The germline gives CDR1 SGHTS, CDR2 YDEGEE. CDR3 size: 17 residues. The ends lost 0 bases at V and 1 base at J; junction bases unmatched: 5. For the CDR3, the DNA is TGTGCCAGCAGCTTGGTGGGGGACAGGGTGTCTGGAAACACCATATATTTT. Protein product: CASSLVGDRVSGNTIYF.

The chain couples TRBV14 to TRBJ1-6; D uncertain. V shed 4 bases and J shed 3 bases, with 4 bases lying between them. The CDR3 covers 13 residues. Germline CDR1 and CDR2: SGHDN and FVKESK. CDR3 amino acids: CASSPNYNSPLHF. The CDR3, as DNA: TGTGCCAGCAGCCCAAACTATAATTCACCCCTCCACTTT.

CDR3 sequence (DNA): TGTGCCAGCAGTTCCTGGACGGCGGGAGGGGGATCCGAGCAGTACTTC. Amino acid sequence: CASSSWTAGGGSEQYF. This chain links TRBV27 with TRBJ2-7, with 9 positions matching TRBD2. Germline V CDR1 and CDR2: MNHEY, SMNVEV (reference sequence). Unmatched junction bases numbered 13, after V lost 4 bases and J lost 6 bases. This CDR3 has 16 amino acids.

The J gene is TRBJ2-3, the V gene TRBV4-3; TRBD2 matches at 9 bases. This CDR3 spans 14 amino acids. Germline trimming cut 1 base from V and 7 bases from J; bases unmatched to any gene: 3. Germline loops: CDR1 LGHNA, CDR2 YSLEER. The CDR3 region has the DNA TGCGCCAGCAGCCAAGGTAGCGGGAGCTATACGCAGTATTTT. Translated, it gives CASSQGSGSYTQYF.

CDR3 residues: CASSVLAGDYQETQYF. DNA of the CDR3: TGTGCCAGCAGCGTCTTAGCGGGGGATTACCAAGAGACCCAGTACTTC. The chain is built from TRBV9 and TRBJ2-5, with 9 bases lining up with TRBD2. CDR3 size: 16 residues. CDR1 is SGDLS, CDR2 YYNGEE, per germline. With 2 bases clipped from V and 0 bases from J, the junction kept 5 bases outside the gene matches.

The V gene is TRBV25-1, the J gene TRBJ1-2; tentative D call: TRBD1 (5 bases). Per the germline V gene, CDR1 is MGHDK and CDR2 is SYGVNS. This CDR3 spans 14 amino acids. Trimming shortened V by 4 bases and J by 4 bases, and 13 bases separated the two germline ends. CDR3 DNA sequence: TGTGCCAGCAGTGCCGGGCCTAGGGGCTATGGCTACACCTTC. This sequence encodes CASSAGPRGYGYTF.

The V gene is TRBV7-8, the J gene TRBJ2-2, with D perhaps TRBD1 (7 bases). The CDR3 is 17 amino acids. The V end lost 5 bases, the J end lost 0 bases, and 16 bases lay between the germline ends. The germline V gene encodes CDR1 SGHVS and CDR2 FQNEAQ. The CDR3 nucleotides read TGTGCCAGCAGCCCCAGGGGGGCGGGTTCGAACACCGGGGAGCTGTTTTTT. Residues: CASSPRGAGSNTGELFF.

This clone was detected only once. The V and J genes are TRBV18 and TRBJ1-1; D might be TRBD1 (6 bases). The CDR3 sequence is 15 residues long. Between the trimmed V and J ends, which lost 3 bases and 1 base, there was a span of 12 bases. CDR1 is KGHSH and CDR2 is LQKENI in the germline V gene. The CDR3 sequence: CASSPLQGRNTEAFF. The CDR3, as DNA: TGTGCCAGCTCACCTCTGCAGGGGCGGAACACTGAAGCTTTCTTT.

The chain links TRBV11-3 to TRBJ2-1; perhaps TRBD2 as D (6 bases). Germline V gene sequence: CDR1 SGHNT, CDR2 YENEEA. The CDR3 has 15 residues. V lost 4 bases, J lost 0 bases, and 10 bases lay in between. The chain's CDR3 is CASSSGTGSYNEQFF. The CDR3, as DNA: TGTGCCAGCAGCTCCGGGACTGGCTCCTACAATGAGCAGTTCTTC.

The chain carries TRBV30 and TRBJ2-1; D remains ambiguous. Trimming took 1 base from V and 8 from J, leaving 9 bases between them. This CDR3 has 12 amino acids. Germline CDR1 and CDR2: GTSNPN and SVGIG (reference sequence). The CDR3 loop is CAWSGGSDEQFF. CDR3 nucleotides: TGTGCCTGGAGTGGAGGTTCCGATGAGCAGTTCTTC. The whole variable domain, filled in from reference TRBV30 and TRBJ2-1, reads SQTIHQWPATLVQPVGSPLSLECTVEGTSNPNLYWYRQAAGRGLQLLFYSVGIGQISSEVPQNLSASRPQDRQFILSSKKLLLSDSGFYLCAWSGGSDEQFFGPGTRLTVL.

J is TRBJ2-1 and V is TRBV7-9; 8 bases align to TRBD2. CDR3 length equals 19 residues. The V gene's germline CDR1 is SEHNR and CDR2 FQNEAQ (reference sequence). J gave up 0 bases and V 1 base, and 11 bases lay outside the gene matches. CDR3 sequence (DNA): TGTGCCAGCAGCTTAGGGACTAGCTTCAGACCTTTCTCCTACAATGAGCAGTTCTTC. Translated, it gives CASSLGTSFRPFSYNEQFF.

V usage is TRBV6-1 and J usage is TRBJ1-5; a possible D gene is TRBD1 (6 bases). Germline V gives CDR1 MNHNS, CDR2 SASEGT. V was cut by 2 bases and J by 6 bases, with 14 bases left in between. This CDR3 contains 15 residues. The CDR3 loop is CASSELSGVGQPQHF. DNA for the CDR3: TGTGCCAGCAGTGAATTATCAGGGGTCGGTCAGCCCCAGCATTTT.

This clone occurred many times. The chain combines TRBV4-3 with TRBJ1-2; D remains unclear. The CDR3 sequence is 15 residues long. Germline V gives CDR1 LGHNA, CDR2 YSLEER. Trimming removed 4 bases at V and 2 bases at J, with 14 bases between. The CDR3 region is CASSPEEEGNYGYTF. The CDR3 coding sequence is TGCGCCAGCAGCCCAGAAGAGGAGGGAAACTATGGCTACACCTTC.

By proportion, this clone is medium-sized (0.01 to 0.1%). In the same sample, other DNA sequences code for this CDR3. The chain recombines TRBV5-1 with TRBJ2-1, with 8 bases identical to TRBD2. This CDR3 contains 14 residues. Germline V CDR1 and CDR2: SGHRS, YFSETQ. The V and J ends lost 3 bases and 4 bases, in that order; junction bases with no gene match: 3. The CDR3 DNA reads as TGCGCCAGCAGCTCGGCGGGAGGATACAATGAGCAGTTCTTC. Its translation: CASSSAGGYNEQFF.

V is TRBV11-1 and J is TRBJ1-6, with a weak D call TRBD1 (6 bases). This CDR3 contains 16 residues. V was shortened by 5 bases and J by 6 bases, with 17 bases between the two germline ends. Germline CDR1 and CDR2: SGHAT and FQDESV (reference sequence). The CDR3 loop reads CASSRRTGNGNSPLHF. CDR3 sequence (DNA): TGTGCCAGCAGCCGGAGAACAGGGAACGGTAATTCACCCCTCCACTTT.